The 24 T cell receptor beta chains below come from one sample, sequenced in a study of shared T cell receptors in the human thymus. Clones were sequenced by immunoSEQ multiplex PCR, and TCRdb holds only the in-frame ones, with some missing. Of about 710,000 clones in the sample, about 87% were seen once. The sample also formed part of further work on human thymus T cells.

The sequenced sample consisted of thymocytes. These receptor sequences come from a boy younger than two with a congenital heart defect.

In DNA, the CDR3 is TGTGCCAGCACCCTAGCTAGAGGAGAAAAACTGTTTTTT. Its protein product is CASTLARGEKLFF. The rearrangement links TRBV6-5 to TRBJ1-4; D is uncertain. Trimming removed 7 bases at V and 8 bases at J, with 14 bases between. CDR1 and CDR2 (germline): MNHEY, SVGAGI. The CDR3 consists of 13 residues.

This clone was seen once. CDR3 sequence reads: CASSRGLAGDTGELFF. The CDR3 DNA reads TGCGCCAGCAGCCGAGGACTAGCGGGAGACACCGGGGAGCTGTTTTTT. V usage is TRBV4-3 and J usage is TRBJ2-2; TRBD2 agrees at 13 bases. This CDR3 has 16 residues. Germline V gives CDR1 LGHNA, CDR2 YSLEER. Germline trimming cut 4 bases from V and 3 bases from J; bases unmatched to any gene: 2.

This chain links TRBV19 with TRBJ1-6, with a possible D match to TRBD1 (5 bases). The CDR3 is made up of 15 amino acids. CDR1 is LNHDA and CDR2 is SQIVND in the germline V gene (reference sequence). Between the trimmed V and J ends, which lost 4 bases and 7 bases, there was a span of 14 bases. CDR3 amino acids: CASSTATEENSPLHF. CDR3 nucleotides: TGTGCCAGTAGTACCGCGACAGAGGAGAATTCACCCCTCCACTTT.

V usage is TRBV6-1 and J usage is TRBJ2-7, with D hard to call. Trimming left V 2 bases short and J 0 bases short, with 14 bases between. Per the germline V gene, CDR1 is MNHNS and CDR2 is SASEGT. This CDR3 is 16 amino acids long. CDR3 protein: CASSEHSFPSSYEQYF. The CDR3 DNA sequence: TGTGCCAGCAGTGAACATAGCTTCCCGAGCTCCTACGAGCAGTACTTC.

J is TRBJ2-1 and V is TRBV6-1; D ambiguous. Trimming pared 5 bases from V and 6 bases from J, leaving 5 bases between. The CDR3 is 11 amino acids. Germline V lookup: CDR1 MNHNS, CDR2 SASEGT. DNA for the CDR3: TGTGCCAGCAGTCCCCTCAATGAGCAGTTCTTC. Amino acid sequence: CASSPLNEQFF.

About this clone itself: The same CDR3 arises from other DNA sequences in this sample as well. The CDR3 nucleotides are TGTGCCAGCAGCTTAGTTCATAGAGACACTGAAGCTTTCTTT. This sequence encodes CASSLVHRDTEAFF. The chain uses TRBV7-9 and TRBJ1-1; D not resolved. V shed 1 base and J shed 3 bases, with 9 bases lying between them. The CDR3 is 14 amino acids. Per the germline V gene, CDR1 is SEHNR and CDR2 is FQNEAQ (reference sequence). The full variable domain, its missing parts supplied by reference TRBV7-9 and TRBJ1-1, is DTGVSQNPRHKITKRGQNVTFRCDPISEHNRLYWYRQTLGQGPEFLTYFQNEAQLEKSRLLSDRFSAERPKGSFSTLEIQRTEQGDSAMYLCASSLVHRDTEAFFGQGTRLTVV.

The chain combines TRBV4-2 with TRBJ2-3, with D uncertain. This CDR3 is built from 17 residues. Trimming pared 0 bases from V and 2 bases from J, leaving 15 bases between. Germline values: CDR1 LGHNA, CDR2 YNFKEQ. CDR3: CASSQDRGISSTDTQYF. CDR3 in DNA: TGTGCCAGCAGCCAAGACCGCGGAATTTCCTCCACAGATACGCAGTATTTT.

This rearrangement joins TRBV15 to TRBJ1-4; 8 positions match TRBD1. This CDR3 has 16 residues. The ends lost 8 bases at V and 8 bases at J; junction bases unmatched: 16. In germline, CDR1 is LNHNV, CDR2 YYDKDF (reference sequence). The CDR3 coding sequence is TGTGCCACCTATCATTTCCCGGGACAGGAAGGCGAAAAACTGTTTTTT. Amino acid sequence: CATYHFPGQEGEKLFF.

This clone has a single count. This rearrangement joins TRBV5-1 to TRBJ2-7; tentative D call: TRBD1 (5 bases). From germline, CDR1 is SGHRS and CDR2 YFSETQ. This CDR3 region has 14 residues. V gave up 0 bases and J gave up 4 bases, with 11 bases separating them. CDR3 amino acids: CASSLGGVVYEQYF. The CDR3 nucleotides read TGCGCCAGCAGCTTGGGGGGCGTTGTTTACGAGCAGTACTTC.

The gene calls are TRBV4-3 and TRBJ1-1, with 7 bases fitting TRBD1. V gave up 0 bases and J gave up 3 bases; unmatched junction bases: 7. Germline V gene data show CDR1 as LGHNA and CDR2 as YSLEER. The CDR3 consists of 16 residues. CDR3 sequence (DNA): TGCGCCAGCAGCCAAGATCATCAGGGGGGATACACTGAAGCTTTCTTT. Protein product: CASSQDHQGGYTEAFF.

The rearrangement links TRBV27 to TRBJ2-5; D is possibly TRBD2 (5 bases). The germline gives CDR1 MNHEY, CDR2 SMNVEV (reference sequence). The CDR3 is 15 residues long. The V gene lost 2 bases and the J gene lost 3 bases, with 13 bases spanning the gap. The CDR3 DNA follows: TGTGCCAGCAGTTTACGGGTCGGGAAAGAAGAGACCCAGTACTTC. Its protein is CASSLRVGKEETQYF.

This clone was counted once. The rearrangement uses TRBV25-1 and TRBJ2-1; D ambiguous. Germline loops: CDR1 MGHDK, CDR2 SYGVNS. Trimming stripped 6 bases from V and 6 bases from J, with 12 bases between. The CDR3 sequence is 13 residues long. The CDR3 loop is CASSQIPPNEQFF. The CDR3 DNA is TGTGCCAGCAGCCAAATCCCCCCCAATGAGCAGTTCTTC.

CDR3 sequence: CASSPTMTGFNEKLFF. The CDR3 DNA follows: TGCGCCAGCAGCCCTACAATGACAGGCTTTAATGAAAAACTGTTTTTT. The V and J genes are TRBV5-1 and TRBJ1-4, with a possible D match to TRBD1 (6 bases). The V end lost 4 bases, the J end lost 4 bases, and 17 bases lay between the germline ends. There are 16 residues in the CDR3. Germline CDR1 SGHRS, CDR2 YFSETQ.

CDR3 protein: CASSCDLLAARETQYF. The CDR3 DNA is TGTGCCAGCAGTTGCGACCTACTAGCGGCCCGAGAGACCCAGTACTTC. The V and J genes are TRBV6-5 and TRBJ2-5; 8 positions agree with TRBD2. The CDR3 covers 16 residues. Germline assignment: CDR1 MNHEY and CDR2 SVGAGI. The V and J ends lost 4 bases and 4 bases, in that order; junction bases with no gene match: 11.

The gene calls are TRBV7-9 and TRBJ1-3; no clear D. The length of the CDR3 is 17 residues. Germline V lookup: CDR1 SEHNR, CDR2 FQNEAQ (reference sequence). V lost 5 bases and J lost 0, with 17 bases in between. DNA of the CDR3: TGTGCCAGCAGCCTTGGAGGCAGCTATAGCTCTGGAAACACCATATATTTT. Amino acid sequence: CASSLGGSYSSGNTIYF.

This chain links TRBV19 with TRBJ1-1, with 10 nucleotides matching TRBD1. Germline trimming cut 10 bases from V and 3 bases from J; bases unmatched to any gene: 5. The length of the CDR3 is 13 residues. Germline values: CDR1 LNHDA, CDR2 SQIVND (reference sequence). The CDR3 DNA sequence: TGTGCCACTGGGACAGGGGTAGACACTGAAGCTTTCTTT. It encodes CATGTGVDTEAFF.

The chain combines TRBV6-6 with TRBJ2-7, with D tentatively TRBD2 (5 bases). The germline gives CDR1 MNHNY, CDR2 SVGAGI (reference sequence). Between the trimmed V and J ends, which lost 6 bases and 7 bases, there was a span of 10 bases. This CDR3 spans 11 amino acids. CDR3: CASRKLEEQYF. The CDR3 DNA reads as TGTGCCAGCAGGAAACTAGAAGAGCAGTACTTC.

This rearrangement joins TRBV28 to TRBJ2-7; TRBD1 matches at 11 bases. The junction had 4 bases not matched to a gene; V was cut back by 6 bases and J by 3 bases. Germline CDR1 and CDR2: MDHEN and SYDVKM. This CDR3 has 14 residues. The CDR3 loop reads CASRMDRGLYEQYF. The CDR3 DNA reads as TGTGCCAGCAGGATGGACAGGGGGCTCTACGAGCAGTACTTC.

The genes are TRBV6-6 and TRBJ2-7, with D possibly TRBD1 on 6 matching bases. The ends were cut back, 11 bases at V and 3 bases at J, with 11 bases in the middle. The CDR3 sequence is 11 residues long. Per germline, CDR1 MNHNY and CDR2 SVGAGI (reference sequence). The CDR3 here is CAVQGLYEQYF. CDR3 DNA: TGTGCCGTCCAGGGGCTCTACGAGCAGTACTTC.

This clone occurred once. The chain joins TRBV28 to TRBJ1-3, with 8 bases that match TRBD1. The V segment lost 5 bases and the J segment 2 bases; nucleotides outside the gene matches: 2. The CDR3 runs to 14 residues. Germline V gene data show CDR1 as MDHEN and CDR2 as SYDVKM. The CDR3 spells CASSEDRAGNTIYF. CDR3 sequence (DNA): TGTGCCAGCAGTGAGGACAGGGCTGGAAACACCATATATTTT.

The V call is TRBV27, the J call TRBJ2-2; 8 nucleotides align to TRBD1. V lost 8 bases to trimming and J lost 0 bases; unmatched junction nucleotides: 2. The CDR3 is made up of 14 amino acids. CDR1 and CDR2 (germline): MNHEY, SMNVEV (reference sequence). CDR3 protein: CASGQGANTGELFF. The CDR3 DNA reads TGTGCCAGCGGACAGGGCGCGAACACCGGGGAGCTGTTTTTT.

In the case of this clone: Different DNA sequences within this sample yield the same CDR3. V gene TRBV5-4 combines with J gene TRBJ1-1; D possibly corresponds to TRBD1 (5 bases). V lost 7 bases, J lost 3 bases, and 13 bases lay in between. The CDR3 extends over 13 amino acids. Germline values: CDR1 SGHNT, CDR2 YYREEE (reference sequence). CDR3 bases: TGTGCCAGCTCAAGTCGGGGGGACACTGAAGCTTTCTTT. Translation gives CASSSRGDTEAFF.

DNA for the CDR3: TGTGCCAGCAGTTTAAGCCTAGCGGGAGTCCGCACCGGGGAGCTGTTTTTT. It codes for CASSLSLAGVRTGELFF. The chain uses TRBV27 and TRBJ2-2; TRBD2 aligns across 10 bases. The CDR3 consists of 17 residues. V shed 2 bases, J shed 4 bases, and the junction held 7 bases outside the gene matches. CDR1 MNHEY and CDR2 SMNVEV come from the germline V gene (reference sequence).

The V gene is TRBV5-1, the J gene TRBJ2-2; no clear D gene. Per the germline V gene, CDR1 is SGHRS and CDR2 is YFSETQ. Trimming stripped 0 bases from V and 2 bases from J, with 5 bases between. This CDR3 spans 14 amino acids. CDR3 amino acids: CASSLGYNTGELFF. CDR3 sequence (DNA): TGCGCCAGCAGCTTGGGCTATAACACCGGGGAGCTGTTTTTT.